The sequence of this T cell receptor (beta chain) was determined in a study of blood T cell repertoires in COVID-19. Study background: Sites in the United States, Italy and Spain provided acute and convalescent COVID-19 samples. In each case, the material was cDNA or gDNA derived from T cells, B-cell-depleted T cells, or PBMCs.

The CDR3 is made up of 18 amino acids. Germline V CDR1 and CDR2: LGHDT, YNNKEL (reference sequence). Unmatched junction bases numbered 15, after V lost 4 bases and J lost 6 bases. Methods used by the authors: Nucleated cell number was recorded as an estimate derived from reference gene primer amplification. Method: immunoSEQ multiplex PCR; TCRdb's copy keeps in-frame clones and lacks some. The DNA was the basis for D and trimming; V, J and clone size are from that table. The sample records around 26,000 clones, 92% being singletons. The sample was peripheral blood. The chain recombines TRBV3-1 (or the pseudogene TRBV3-2) with TRBJ2-1; 10 positions agree with TRBD2. The TCR was taken from a man aged 70-80 years with active COVID-19. The CDR3 loop is CASSPGPSLAGVPNEQFF. The CDR3 nucleotides are TGTGCCAGCAGCCCAGGCCCTTCGCTAGCGGGAGTACCCAATGAGCAGTTCTTC.